These T cell receptor beta chains were read from a single sample in a study of radiotherapy plus CTLA-4 blockade in lung cancer. Clones were sequenced by immunoSEQ multiplex PCR, and TCRdb holds only the in-frame ones, with some missing. The repertoire holds about 83,000 clones, with around 81% as singletons. The input for sequencing was peripheral blood, taken from a patient treated with radiotherapy plus ipilimumab. Receptors originate from a human donor with non-small cell lung cancer who had a partial response to radiotherapy plus ipilimumab. Some clones in this sample may be carry-over from other donors' samples. CDR3s include the opening cysteine and the closing phenylalanine or tryptophan. A D gene is named only where the DNA matches it firmly. Where a row states a size, it is once, few, many or the class of an expanded clone; other rows omit it.

D	size	V	length	J	CDR3	DNA
NA	few	TRBV4-2	16	TRBJ1-1	CASSPNRAGRDTEAFF	TGTGCCAGCAGCCCGAATAGGGCAGGGAGGGACACTGAAGCTTTCTTT
TRBD1	NA	TRBV6-1	15	TRBJ1-5	CASSGAGGENQPQHF	TGTGCCAGCAGTGGGGCAGGGGGCGAAAATCAGCCCCAGCATTTT
NA	once	TRBV28	11	TRBJ1-2	CASSRDIGYTF	TGTGCCAGCAGTCGGGACATTGGCTACACCTTC
TRBD1	NA	TRBV27	14	TRBJ1-5	CASSGQGWNQPQHF	TGTGCCAGCAGCGGACAGGGATGGAATCAGCCCCAGCATTTT
NA	few	TRBV30	14	TRBJ1-1	CAWRPAGSNTEAFF	TGTGCCTGGAGGCCCGCAGGGTCTAACACTGAAGCTTTCTTT
TRBD2	NA	TRBV7-2	14	TRBJ2-2	CASSTGLGTGELFF	TGTGCCAGCAGCACGGGACTAGGTACCGGGGAGCTGTTTTTT
TRBD1	NA	TRBV11-3	14	TRBJ2-7	CASSLRGRGYEQYF	TGTGCCAGCAGCTTGAGGGGGCGAGGCTACGAGCAGTACTTC
TRBD1	NA	TRBV19	16	TRBJ2-5	CASSLSGTGSSETQYF	TGTGCCAGTAGTCTTTCCGGGACAGGGTCATCGGAGACCCAGTACTTC
TRBD2	NA	TRBV28	15	TRBJ2-7	CASSVSSGGDYEQYF	TGTGCCAGCAGTGTAAGTAGCGGGGGTGATTACGAGCAGTACTTC
NA	NA	TRBV11-2	15	TRBJ1-5	CASSLSAASNQPQHF	TGTGCCAGCAGCTTATCGGCAGCGAGCAATCAGCCCCAGCATTTT
NA	NA	TRBV25-1	15	TRBJ2-2	CASSEYRGNTGELFF	TGTGCCAGCAGTGAATACAGGGGGAACACCGGGGAGCTGTTTTTT
TRBD2	NA	TRBV7-2	15	TRBJ2-2	CASSSTSGGAGELFF	TGTGCCAGCAGCTCCACTAGCGGGGGGGCCGGGGAGCTGTTTTTT
TRBD2	once	TRBV4-2	17	TRBJ2-3	CASSQVDLAGYVDTQYF	TGTGCCAGCAGCCAAGTTGACCTAGCGGGATATGTTGATACGCAGTATTTT
NA	few	TRBV18	13	TRBJ1-1	CASSSGTGSEAFF	TGTGCCAGCTCATCGGGAACAGGGTCTGAAGCTTTCTTT
TRBD1	NA	TRBV29-1	14	TRBJ2-1	CSVVRTGGFDEQFF	TGCAGCGTTGTGAGGACAGGGGGGTTCGATGAGCAGTTCTTC
NA	NA	TRBV28	15	TRBJ1-5	CASRSSELSNQPQHF	TGTGCCAGCAGGTCGTCAGAATTAAGCAATCAGCCCCAGCATTTT
NA	NA	TRBV9	15	TRBJ1-4	CASSVGSVLGEKLFF	TGTGCCAGCAGCGTAGGATCGGTCCTTGGTGAAAAACTGTTTTTT
NA	few	TRBV5-1	14	TRBJ1-6	CASSLGPVNSPLHF	TGCGCCAGCAGCTTGGGCCCAGTCAATTCACCCCTCCACTTT
NA	NA	TRBV15	14	TRBJ2-7	CATSSMRTSYEQYF	TGTGCCACCAGCTCGATGAGGACTTCTTACGAGCAGTACTTC
TRBD2	NA	TRBV7-2	17	TRBJ2-5	CASSLGRTSGGAETQYF	TGTGCCAGCAGCTTAGGCCGAACTAGCGGGGGGGCGGAGACCCAGTACTTC
TRBD2	NA	TRBV27	15	TRBJ2-1	CASSPRLAGANEQFF	TGTGCCAGCAGTCCTCGACTAGCGGGAGCCAATGAGCAGTTCTTC
NA	NA	TRBV6-5	15	TRBJ1-6	CASSPSTVNNSPLHF	TGTGCCAGCAGTCCTTCGACAGTAAATAATTCACCCCTCCACTTT
NA	NA	TRBV6-5	15	TRBJ1-5	CASRTGAYSNQPQHF	TGTGCCAGCAGAACAGGAGCTTATAGCAATCAGCCCCAGCATTTT
NA	NA	TRBV5-1	16	TRBJ1-1	CASRFRGQGGLTEAFF	TGCGCCAGCAGGTTCAGAGGTCAGGGTGGCCTCACTGAAGCTTTCTTT
NA	NA	TRBV6-1	11	TRBJ2-1	CASSYGYEQFF	TGTGCCAGCAGTTACGGGTATGAGCAGTTCTTC
TRBD1	few	TRBV6-5	15	TRBJ1-6	CASSYQGQVNSPLHF	TGTGCCAGCAGTTACCAGGGACAGGTCAATTCACCCCTCCACTTT
TRBD2	NA	TRBV6-1	18	TRBJ2-7	CASSEAGFEAGGPYEQYF	TGTGCCAGCAGTGAAGCGGGATTTGAAGCGGGAGGGCCCTACGAGCAGTACTTC
TRBD2	NA	TRBV5-6	15	TRBJ2-5	CASSSNPGLAGTWYF	TGTGCCAGCAGCTCTAATCCGGGACTAGCGGGGACATGGTACTTC